Listed here are 3 T cell receptor beta chains from one sample, sequenced in a study of T cells in women clearing cervical HPV infection listed by TCRdb under 2018. Library preparation was by the immunoSEQ multiplex PCR assay. In its TCRdb copy, this immuneACCESS table keeps in-frame sequences only and misses some clones. Where compared with another copy, unresolved V genes explain less than half of these, and the others have no known cause. The sample table on file contains 35,000 to 50,000 clones. Of the sample, 7.6% falls within the top ten clones. Input material: blood buffy coat. Receptors were obtained from a woman aged 18 to 75 with a cervical HPV16 infection that either progressed to CIN3+ or cleared (not recorded which).

On this clone: Sequencing ends 3 residues short of the CDR3 end; the germline J gene provides the rest. The chain is built from TRBV2 and TRBJ1-5; D unclear. CDR1 and CDR2 from the germline V gene are SNHLY and FYNNEI. This CDR3 has 16 amino acids. Trimming took 0 bases from V and 4 from J, leaving 13 bases between them. CDR3 sequence reads: CASSEASGYPNQPQHF. Incomplete CDR3 DNA: TGTGCCAGCAGTGAAGCATCGGGGTACCCTAATCAGCCC.

Comments on this clone: The read halts 3 residues ahead of the CDR3 end, with the missing end drawn from the germline J gene. Other nucleotide sequences in the sample specify the same CDR3. The chain couples TRBV29-1 to TRBJ2-1, with 15 bases matching TRBD2. This CDR3 has 15 residues. Germline assignment: CDR1 SQVTM and CDR2 ANQGSEA. Trimming took 6 bases from V and 6 from J; bases not matched to a gene: 6. Incomplete CDR3 DNA: TGCAGCGTCGCGGGACTAGCGGGGGGCTTCAATGAG. This translates into CSVAGLAGGFNE. The CDR3 as a whole reads CSVAGLAGGFNEQFF.

Details on this clone: The read falls 3 residues short of the CDR3 end, and the missing part is taken from the germline J gene. J is TRBJ2-1 and V is TRBV7-7; the match to TRBD2 covers 13 bases. The CDR3 is 17 residues long. Germline lookup yields CDR1 SSHAT and CDR2 FNYEAQ (reference sequence). V trimming: 8 bases; J trimming: 2 bases; junction bases outside the gene matches: 9. The part of the CDR3 DNA that was read is TGTGCCAGCCCAGGACTAGCGGGAGTAGCCCCCTACAATGAG. This sequence encodes CASPGLAGVAPYNE. The full CDR3 protein reads CASPGLAGVAPYNEQFF.